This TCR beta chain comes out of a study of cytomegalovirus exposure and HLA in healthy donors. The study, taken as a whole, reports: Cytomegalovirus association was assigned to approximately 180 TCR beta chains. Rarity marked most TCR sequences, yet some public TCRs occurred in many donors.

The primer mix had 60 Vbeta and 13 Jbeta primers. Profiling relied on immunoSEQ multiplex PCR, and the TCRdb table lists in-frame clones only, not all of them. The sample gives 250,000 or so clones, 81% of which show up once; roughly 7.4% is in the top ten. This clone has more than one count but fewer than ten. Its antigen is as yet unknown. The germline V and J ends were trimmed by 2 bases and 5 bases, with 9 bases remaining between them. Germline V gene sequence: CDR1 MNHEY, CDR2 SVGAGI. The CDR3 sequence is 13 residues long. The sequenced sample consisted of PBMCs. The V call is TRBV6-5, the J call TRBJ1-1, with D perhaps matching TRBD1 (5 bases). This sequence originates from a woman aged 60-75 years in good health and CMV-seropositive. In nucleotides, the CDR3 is TGTGCCAGCAGTTACACGGGGGGGACTGAAGCTTTCTTT. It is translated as CASSYTGGTEAFF.